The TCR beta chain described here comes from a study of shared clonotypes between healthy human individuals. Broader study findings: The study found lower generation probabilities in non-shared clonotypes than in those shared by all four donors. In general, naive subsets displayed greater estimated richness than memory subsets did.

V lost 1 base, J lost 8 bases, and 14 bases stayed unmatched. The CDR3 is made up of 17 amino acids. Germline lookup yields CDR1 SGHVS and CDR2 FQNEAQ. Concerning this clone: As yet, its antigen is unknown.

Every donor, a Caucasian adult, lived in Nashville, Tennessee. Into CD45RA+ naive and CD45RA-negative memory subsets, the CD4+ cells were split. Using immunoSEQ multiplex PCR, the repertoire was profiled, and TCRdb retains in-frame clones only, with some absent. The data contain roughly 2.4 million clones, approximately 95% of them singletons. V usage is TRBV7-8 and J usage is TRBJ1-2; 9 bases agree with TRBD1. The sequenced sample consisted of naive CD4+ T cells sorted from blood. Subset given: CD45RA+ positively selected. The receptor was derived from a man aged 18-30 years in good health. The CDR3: CASSLVGVGTGTYGYTF. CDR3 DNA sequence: TGTGCCAGCAGCTTAGTTGGGGTTGGGACAGGGACGTACGGCTACACCTTC.